These 23 T cell receptor beta chains originate from one sample sequenced in a study of identical twins. TCRdb reprocessed the 5' RACE reads via MiXCR and lists one record per CDR3 protein. The table lists 220,000 or so distinct CDR3 sequences, roughly 7% of them singletons, with around 3.4% in the top ten. The same data also went into a second study, on yellow fever vaccine responses in identical twins.

Sequenced sample: memory (CD45RO+) T cells sorted from blood. Receptors originate from a woman under 30 in good health.

This clonotype showed up just a few times. The genes are TRBV28 and TRBJ1-2; D gene unclear. This CDR3 has 14 residues. V was cut by 6 bases and J by 4 bases, with 15 bases left in between. Germline V gives CDR1 MDHEN, CDR2 SYDVKM. CDR3 in amino acids: CASRMNDKIYGYTF. The CDR3 DNA reads as TGTGCCAGCAGAATGAACGACAAAATCTATGGCTACACCTTC.

This clonotype was recorded at least ten times. This chain links TRBV5-1 with TRBJ2-1; D not resolved. There are 17 residues in the CDR3. Trimming stripped 3 bases from V and 6 bases from J, with 22 bases between. Germline V gene sequence: CDR1 SGHRS, CDR2 YFSETQ. The CDR3 region has the DNA TGCGCCAGCAGCTCTATCTACCTCCCCAGATCGCGCAATGAGCAGTTCTTC. Its translation: CASSSIYLPRSRNEQFF.

CDR3 in amino acids: CSARGVGGLPYTQYF. The CDR3, as DNA: TGCAGTGCTAGAGGTGTGGGAGGCCTTCCCTATACGCAGTATTTT. The rearrangement links TRBV20-1 to TRBJ2-3; a possible D gene is TRBD2 (6 bases). This CDR3 is 15 amino acids long. Trimming stripped 1 base from V and 7 bases from J, with 18 bases between. Germline-derived CDR1 and CDR2 are DFQATT and SNEGSKA (reference sequence).

In its sample, this clonotype was seen a few times. The chain has TRBV19 and TRBJ2-7; 9 positions match TRBD1. The CDR3 covers 15 residues. The V gene end was trimmed by 6 bases and the J gene end by 3 bases; junction bases not matched to a gene: 9. Germline-derived CDR1 and CDR2 are LNHDA and SQIVND (reference sequence). The CDR3 sequence: CASSARDREIYEQYF. As DNA, the CDR3 is TGTGCCAGTAGCGCCCGGGACAGGGAGATCTACGAGCAGTACTTC.

This clonotype came up a few times. This chain links TRBV28 with TRBJ2-5; no firm D call. The V end was cut by 10 bases, the J end by 3 bases, with 18 bases between. Germline V gene data show CDR1 as MDHEN and CDR2 as SYDVKM. This CDR3 region has 14 residues. CDR3 nucleotides: TGTGCCACCATCGGACGGAGCTGGGAAGAGACCCAGTACTTC. Translation: CATIGRSWEETQYF.

This clonotype has more than one count but fewer than ten. V gene TRBV5-8 combines with J gene TRBJ2-2; D perhaps matches TRBD2 (5 bases). Germline values: CDR1 SGHTS, CDR2 YDEGEE. The CDR3 sequence is 16 residues long. V was pared by 2 bases and J by 0 bases, with 11 bases between. CDR3 loop: CASSFQPGTNTGELFF. In DNA form, the CDR3 reads TGTGCCAGCAGCTTTCAGCCGGGAACGAACACCGGGGAGCTGTTTTTT.

The gene calls are TRBV11-2 and TRBJ2-1, with 11 bases matching TRBD2. The trim removed 5 bases at V and 4 bases at J, leaving 10 bases unmatched. Germline V CDR1 and CDR2: SGHAT, FQNNGV. The CDR3 contains 17 residues. This CDR3 reads CASSPPKGLAEYNEQFF. As DNA, the CDR3 is TGTGCCAGCAGCCCACCCAAGGGACTAGCGGAATACAATGAGCAGTTCTTC.

This clonotype turned up a few times. The chain links TRBV5-1 to TRBJ2-6, with 7 bases aligning to TRBD2. The V segment lost 0 bases and the J segment 0 bases; nucleotides outside the gene matches: 3. The length of the CDR3 is 17 residues. Germline-derived CDR1 and CDR2 are SGHRS and YFSETQ. CDR3 sequence reads: CASSLDGRSSGANVLTF. The DNA for the CDR3 is TGCGCCAGCAGCTTGGACGGGAGGAGCTCTGGGGCCAACGTCCTGACTTTC.

This clonotype was observed many times. The V gene is TRBV5-1, the J gene TRBJ2-5, with a possible D match to TRBD1 (5 bases). CDR3 size: 13 residues. The ends were cut back, 5 bases at V and 5 bases at J, with 13 bases in the middle. Germline V lookup: CDR1 SGHRS, CDR2 YFSETQ. CDR3 residues: CASRNYRQETQYF. Written as DNA, the CDR3 is TGCGCCAGCAGAAACTACCGACAGGAGACCCAGTACTTC.

This clonotype has more than one count but fewer than ten. The rearrangement links TRBV12-3 or TRBV12-4 to TRBJ2-5, with 8 bases that match TRBD2. The CDR3 has 15 residues. The ends lost 5 bases at V and 5 bases at J; junction bases unmatched: 10. The CDR3 DNA is TGTGCCAGCAGTATGAGCGGGAGTCTGGGGGAGACCCAGTACTTC. It yields the protein CASSMSGSLGETQYF.

This clonotype was found many times. The chain carries TRBV12-3 or TRBV12-4 and TRBJ2-7; the match to TRBD2 covers 7 bases. This CDR3 has 14 amino acids. The V gene end was trimmed by 8 bases and the J gene end by 0 bases; junction bases not matched to a gene: 7. CDR3 residues: CASRQAGSSYEQYF. The CDR3 nucleotides read TGTGCCAGCCGCCAAGCGGGGAGCTCCTACGAGCAGTACTTC.

This clonotype was recorded a few times. This sequence joins TRBV27 and TRBJ2-2; the match to TRBD2 covers 7 bases. From germline, CDR1 is MNHEY and CDR2 SMNVEV (reference sequence). This CDR3 region has 18 residues. The junction had 17 bases not matched to a gene; V was cut back by 7 bases and J by 3 bases. The CDR3 DNA follows: TGTGCCAGCATCCCTAGGGCTGGCGGGAGAGTTGACACCGGGGAGCTGTTTTTT. Translating it yields CASIPRAGGRVDTGELFF.

This sequence joins TRBV4-1 and TRBJ2-1, with TRBD2 identical over 14 bases. The V gene end was trimmed by 0 bases and the J gene end by 4 bases; junction bases not matched to a gene: 8. Germline loops: CDR1 MGHRA, CDR2 YSYEKL. The CDR3 covers 19 residues. Here the CDR3 reads CASSQERGTSGGLYNEQFF. CDR3 nucleotide sequence: TGCGCCAGCAGCCAAGAAAGGGGGACTAGCGGGGGCCTTTACAATGAGCAGTTCTTC.

There are many counts of this clonotype. The rearrangement joins TRBV10-3 to TRBJ2-1, with TRBD1 matching over 7 bases. Germline V gene data show CDR1 as ENHRY and CDR2 as SYGVKD. The CDR3 covers 13 residues. J was trimmed by 9 bases and V by 7 bases; bases with no gene match: 9. This CDR3 is CAITTTGKGEQFF. The CDR3 DNA follows: TGTGCCATCACTACGACAGGGAAGGGTGAGCAGTTCTTC.

This clonotype was observed a few times. The chain is built from TRBV24-1 and TRBJ2-5; TRBD2 aligns across 9 bases. The CDR3 is made up of 15 amino acids. V gave up 9 bases and J gave up 5 bases; unmatched junction bases: 12. Looked up from germline, CDR1 is KGHDR and CDR2 is SFDVKD. The DNA of the CDR3 is TGTGCCACCGGGCCCCGTAGCGGGAGCCGTGAGACCCAGTACTTC. It specifies CATGPRSGSRETQYF.

This clonotype appeared a few times. The DNA of the CDR3 is TGCGCCAGCAGCAGACAGGGGGCGGAGAACACTGAAGCTTTCTTT. Protein sequence: CASSRQGAENTEAFF. The J gene is TRBJ1-1, the V gene TRBV5-1; 10 bases are a match to TRBD1. This CDR3 spans 15 amino acids. J was trimmed by 1 base and V by 4 bases; bases with no gene match: 4. The germline V gene has CDR1 SGHRS and CDR2 YFSETQ.

This clonotype came up many times. This chain uses TRBV14 with TRBJ2-3, with D possibly being TRBD1 (5 bases). The ends were cut back, 0 bases at V and 6 bases at J, with 22 bases in the middle. Germline CDR1 and CDR2: SGHDN and FVKESK. The CDR3 runs 18 residues. As DNA, the CDR3 is TGTGCCAGCAGCCAAGATTCCCCCGGTATACTGCCAGGGGATACGCAGTATTTT. It translates to CASSQDSPGILPGDTQYF.

The chain carries TRBV6-1 and TRBJ1-6; D is unclear. V lost 5 bases, J lost 7 bases, and 12 bases lay in between. The CDR3 covers 14 residues. Germline V CDR1 and CDR2: MNHNS, SASEGT. Here the CDR3 reads CASSPPTGNSPLHF. CDR3 coding DNA: TGTGCCAGCAGTCCCCCGACGGGGAATTCACCCCTCCACTTT.

The V gene is TRBV20-1, the J gene TRBJ2-1; 8 bases match TRBD2. The CDR3 is made up of 13 amino acids. Germline V CDR1 and CDR2: DFQATT, SNEGSKA (reference sequence). V lost 4 bases to trimming and J lost 10 bases; unmatched junction nucleotides: 9. In nucleotides, the CDR3 is TGCAGTGCTACGTACGGGGGGGCCCGCGAGCAGTTCTTC. It specifies CSATYGGAREQFF.

The chain joins TRBV15 to TRBJ2-5, with D perhaps matching TRBD1 or TRBD2 (5 bases each). The V and J ends lost 5 bases and 5 bases respectively, with 24 bases between them. The CDR3 is 17 amino acids. The germline V gene has CDR1 LNHNV and CDR2 YYDKDF (reference sequence). The CDR3 DNA follows: TGTGCCACCAGCCATCCTGCTCCGGGACGCAAGGGGGAGACCCAGTACTTC. It specifies CATSHPAPGRKGETQYF.

The rearrangement links TRBV3-1 to TRBJ1-1; D unclear. V shed 1 base and J shed 4 bases, with 13 bases lying between them. The CDR3 sequence is 15 residues long. Germline V gene lookup returns CDR1 LGHDT and CDR2 YNNKEL (reference sequence). The CDR3 coding sequence is TGTGCCAGCAGCCAAGGCACGGGGAGCAGCACTGAAGCTTTCTTT. It codes for CASSQGTGSSTEAFF.

This clonotype was seen only a few times. This rearrangement joins TRBV6-1 to TRBJ2-5; TRBD1 aligns across 8 bases. This CDR3 region has 12 residues. J gave up 14 bases and V 0 bases, and 5 bases lay outside the gene matches. Germline values: CDR1 MNHNS, CDR2 SASEGT. The CDR3 is CASSEASGTGYF. CDR3 nucleotide sequence: TGTGCCAGCAGTGAAGCCTCCGGGACAGGATACTTC.

At least ten counts were recorded for this clonotype. The chain carries TRBV3-1 and TRBJ1-5, with D perhaps matching TRBD1 (6 bases). V was trimmed by 1 base and J by 2 bases, leaving 12 bases between them. This CDR3 region has 16 residues. CDR1 is LGHDT, CDR2 YNNKEL, per germline (reference sequence). This CDR3 reads CASSQGGGLGNQPQHF. CDR3 coding DNA: TGTGCCAGCAGCCAAGGTGGGGGGCTGGGCAATCAGCCCCAGCATTTT.